The 18 T cell receptor beta chains in this list originate from one sample, sequenced in a study of T cell responses to AZD1222 COVID-19 vaccine. The assay was immunoSEQ multiplex PCR, and TCRdb's table has in-frame clones only and misses some. The table records 150,000 or so clones, approximately 94% of them present only once. Specimen: peripheral blood, collected on day 0 of AZD1222 vaccination. All receptors derive from an adult in good health.

V usage is TRBV9 and J usage is TRBJ1-3, with D possibly TRBD1 on 5 matching bases. Looked up from germline, CDR1 is SGDLS and CDR2 is YYNGEE. This CDR3 comprises 15 residues. Trimming took off 0 bases at V and 4 bases at J, with 11 bases between the two ends. The CDR3, as DNA: TGTGCCAGCAGCGTAGCGGGGGGGATGGGAAACACCATATATTTT. Residues: CASSVAGGMGNTIYF.

The chain employs TRBV19 and TRBJ1-1; weak D call: TRBD1 (6 bases). The CDR3 loop spans 14 amino acids. V gave up 7 bases and J gave up 2 bases, with 14 bases separating them. CDR1 LNHDA and CDR2 SQIVND come from the germline V gene (reference sequence). For the CDR3, the DNA is TGTGCCAGTAACCCAGGGGACACTAACACTGAAGCTTTCTTT. Translation: CASNPGDTNTEAFF.

The chain links TRBV27 to TRBJ1-2; TRBD1 might be the D (5 bases). Germline CDR1 reads MNHEY; CDR2 reads SMNVEV (reference sequence). The CDR3 is made up of 14 amino acids. Between the trimmed V and J ends, which lost 2 bases and 2 bases, there was a span of 9 bases. The CDR3 DNA is TGTGCCAGCAGTTTAGGGACGGGAAACTATGGCTACACCTTC. Its translation is CASSLGTGNYGYTF.

The rearrangement links TRBV4-1 to TRBJ1-6; unclear D gene. This CDR3 comprises 13 residues. V was cut by 1 base and J by 9 bases, with 7 bases left in between. Germline V CDR1 and CDR2: MGHRA, YSYEKL. This CDR3 is CASSQVESSPLHF. In nucleotides, the CDR3 is TGCGCCAGCAGCCAAGTGGAATCTTCACCCCTCCACTTT.

The J gene is TRBJ1-5, the V gene TRBV6-1; D may be TRBD1 (6 bases). The CDR3 has 12 amino acids. Trimming removed 2 bases at V and 10 bases at J, with 9 bases between. Germline CDR1 reads MNHNS; CDR2 reads SASEGT. CDR3 protein: CASSERGGPQHF. The CDR3 DNA reads TGTGCCAGCAGTGAACGGGGGGGCCCCCAGCATTTT.

This chain connects TRBV7-9 to TRBJ1-1; 7 bases align to TRBD1. The CDR3 has 16 amino acids. J was trimmed by 1 base and V by 10 bases; bases with no gene match: 15. Germline V gene lookup returns CDR1 SEHNR and CDR2 FQNEAQ (reference sequence). The CDR3 here is CATRLGSGGTNTEAFF. In nucleotides, the CDR3 is TGTGCCACCCGTTTGGGTTCAGGGGGGACGAACACTGAAGCTTTCTTT.

The gene calls are TRBV27 and TRBJ1-1; D may be TRBD1 (6 bases). Germline values: CDR1 MNHEY, CDR2 SMNVEV (reference sequence). The CDR3 loop spans 15 amino acids. The V end lost 2 bases, the J end lost 4 bases, and 14 bases lay between the germline ends. CDR3 amino acids: CASSLTGRGGTEAFF. For the CDR3, the DNA is TGTGCCAGCAGTTTAACAGGGAGGGGTGGCACTGAAGCTTTCTTT.

This chain uses TRBV10-3 with TRBJ1-1; D is perhaps TRBD1 (5 bases). CDR3 length equals 13 residues. Looked up from germline, CDR1 is ENHRY and CDR2 is SYGVKD. The ends were cut back, 8 bases at V and 4 bases at J, with 14 bases in the middle. The CDR3, as DNA: TGTGCCATCTGCGGCAGGGAGTGCACTGAAGCTTTCTTT. Its protein product is CAICGRECTEAFF.

The chain uses TRBV28 and TRBJ1-5; 8 bases agree with TRBD1. Trimming took 6 bases from V and 6 from J; bases not matched to a gene: 4. The CDR3 extends over 13 amino acids. CDR1 MDHEN and CDR2 SYDVKM come from the germline V gene. CDR3 residues: CASRRDRIQPQHF. DNA for the CDR3: TGTGCCAGCAGACGGGACAGGATTCAGCCCCAGCATTTT. Based on the CDR3 plus reference TRBV28 and TRBJ1-5, the full variable domain is DVKVTQSSRYLVKRTGEKVFLECVQDMDHENMFWYRQDPGLGLRLIYFSYDVKMKEKGDIPEGYSVSREKKERFSLILESASTNQTSMYLCASRRDRIQPQHFGDGTRLSIL.

The chain carries TRBV4-2 and TRBJ2-1, with D tentatively TRBD1 or TRBD2 (6 bases each). Deletions cut 4 bases from V and 8 bases from J, with 27 bases between. The CDR3 runs to 18 residues. Germline V lookup: CDR1 LGHNA, CDR2 YNFKEQ. CDR3 residues: CASSRAYPSGAPGDEQFF. CDR3 coding DNA: TGTGCCAGCAGCCGTGCATACCCCTCGGGGGCCCCCGGAGATGAGCAGTTCTTC.

The J gene is TRBJ1-1, the V gene TRBV15; no definite D call. The V end lost 6 bases, the J end lost 4 bases, and 9 bases lay between the germline ends. Germline V lookup: CDR1 LNHNV, CDR2 YYDKDF (reference sequence). There are 12 residues in the CDR3. The CDR3 sequence: CATSRSGTEAFF. CDR3 DNA: TGTGCCACCAGTCGGTCTGGCACTGAAGCTTTCTTT.

The chain employs TRBV4-1 and TRBJ1-1, with TRBD1 matching 7 bases. CDR1 is MGHRA and CDR2 is YSYEKL in the germline V gene. This CDR3 is built from 16 residues. V gave up 7 bases and J gave up 3 bases; unmatched junction bases: 14. The CDR3 DNA reads as TGCGCCAGCACAAAACAGGGGAATGTTTTCGACACTGAAGCTTTCTTT. It encodes CASTKQGNVFDTEAFF.

The V and J genes are TRBV11-2 and TRBJ2-5; 9 bases match TRBD1. J was trimmed by 5 bases and V by 5 bases; bases with no gene match: 9. The CDR3 length is 15 residues. The V gene's germline CDR1 is SGHAT and CDR2 FQNNGV. CDR3 in amino acids: CASSQGQGREETQYF. The CDR3 region has the DNA TGTGCCAGCAGCCAGGGACAGGGCAGGGAGGAGACCCAGTACTTC.

The rearrangement links TRBV24-1 to TRBJ2-1, with a possible D match to TRBD1 (8 bases). Germline CDR1 and CDR2: KGHDR and SFDVKD. V shed 9 bases and J shed 5 bases, with 28 bases lying between them. This CDR3 region has 18 residues. CDR3 residues: CATSHSGAGQGSNNEQFF. For the CDR3, the DNA is TGTGCCACCTCTCACAGCGGGGCCGGACAGGGATCCAACAATGAGCAGTTCTTC.

The V and J genes are TRBV4-1 and TRBJ2-1, with TRBD2 matching over 10 bases. Trimming cost V 2 bases and J 0 bases; bases outside gene matches: 7. Germline lookup yields CDR1 MGHRA and CDR2 YSYEKL. The CDR3 length is 18 residues. The CDR3 loop is CASSQRASGGTSYNEQFF. The DNA of the CDR3 is TGCGCCAGCAGCCAAAGAGCTAGCGGGGGAACCTCCTACAATGAGCAGTTCTTC.

J is TRBJ1-3 and V is TRBV12-5; D gene uncertain. CDR1 and CDR2 from the germline V gene are LGHNT and FRNRAP. This CDR3 region has 10 residues. V shed 2 bases and J shed 8 bases, with 1 base lying between them. CDR3 DNA: TGTGCTAGTGGTTTGTACACCATATATTTT. Translating gives CASGLYTIYF. The complete variable domain, with remaining parts taken from reference TRBV12-5 and TRBJ1-3, reads DARVTQTPRHKVTEMGQEVTMRCQPILGHNTVFWYRQTMMQGLELLAYFRNRAPLDDSGMPKDRFSAEMPDATLATLKIQPSEPRDSAVYFCASGLYTIYFGEGSWLTVV.

This chain uses TRBV9 with TRBJ1-6, with D perhaps matching TRBD1 (6 bases). This CDR3 comprises 18 residues. The V gene lost 3 bases and the J gene lost 1 base, with 17 bases spanning the gap. Germline CDR1 and CDR2: SGDLS and YYNGEE. CDR3 bases: TGTGCCAGCAGCGGGGGGGCAGGCCGAAAGTCCTATAATTCACCCCTCCACTTT. Translated: CASSGGAGRKSYNSPLHF.

This clone was seen a single time. The chain is built from TRBV5-4 and TRBJ1-2, with D perhaps TRBD1 (6 bases). CDR3 length: 17 amino acids. The V end was cut by 4 bases, the J end by 4 bases, with 23 bases between. Germline CDR1 SGHNT, CDR2 YYREEE (reference sequence). The CDR3 coding sequence is TGTGCCAGCAGCGGTATGGGGGCGCGGTTGGACCCCTATGGCTACACCTTC. It encodes CASSGMGARLDPYGYTF.